This passage covers 6 T cell receptor beta chains from one sample sequenced in a study of blood T cells in healthy people across ages. Then a second PCR, running roughly 7 to 11 cycles, was carried out with a sample-barcoded 5' primer and a J-beta primer mix. TCRdb recomputed calls from the 5' RACE reads with MiXCR, one row per CDR3 protein. There are over a million distinct CDR3 sequences in the sample; under 30% occur only once, and approximately 0.71% lies in the top ten. A further study also used this sample, focusing on T cells of mothers and their children.

Material: blood. The receptors derive from a girl under 10 years old in good health.

This clonotype was counted between two and nine times. V usage is TRBV14 and J usage is TRBJ1-2; perhaps TRBD1 as D (6 bases). This CDR3 comprises 16 residues. CDR1 is SGHDN, CDR2 FVKESK, per germline. Between the trimmed V and J ends, which lost 4 bases and 0 bases, there was a span of 15 bases. The CDR3 is CASSPGAASANYGYTF. CDR3 in DNA: TGTGCCAGCAGCCCGGGGGCGGCCTCAGCTAACTATGGCTACACCTTC.

A few counts support this clonotype. The gene calls are TRBV13 and TRBJ2-4; D remains unclear. Germline V gene data show CDR1 as PRHDT and CDR2 as FYEKMQ (reference sequence). Trimming cost V 6 bases and J 0 bases, with 9 bases left between them. CDR3 size: 14 residues. As DNA, the CDR3 is TGTGCCAGCAGTGACTCTTTAGCCAAAAACATTCAGTACTTC. Amino acid sequence: CASSDSLAKNIQYF. Variable domain in full (rest from reference TRBV13 and TRBJ2-4): AAGVIQSPRHLIKEKRETATLKCYPIPRHDTVYWYQQGPGQDPQFLISFYEKMQSDKGSIPDRFSAQQFSDYHSELNMSSLELGDSALYFCASSDSLAKNIQYFGAGTRLSVL.

The rearrangement joins TRBV29-1 to TRBJ2-7; D gene uncertain. V was trimmed by 6 bases and J by 1 base, leaving 7 bases between them. This CDR3 spans 11 amino acids. From germline, CDR1 is SQVTM and CDR2 ANQGSEA. CDR3 in DNA: TGCAGCGTCCGCCAGTCCTACGAGCAGTACTTC. It codes for CSVRQSYEQYF.

The V and J genes are TRBV6-1 and TRBJ1-5, with a weak D call TRBD1 (6 bases). The CDR3 consists of 14 residues. Germline V gene data show CDR1 as MNHNS and CDR2 as SASEGT. The V gene lost 9 bases and the J gene lost 3 bases, with 15 bases spanning the gap. The CDR3, as DNA: TGTGCCAGTTCTAGGGGGGATGACAATCAGCCCCAGCATTTT. As protein: CASSRGDDNQPQHF.

This clonotype turned up a few times. The V and J genes are TRBV4-1 and TRBJ2-2, with D uncertain. From germline, CDR1 is MGHRA and CDR2 YSYEKL. The CDR3 spans 14 residues. V was pared by 0 bases and J by 3 bases, with 5 bases between. The CDR3 bases are TGCGCCAGCAGCCAAGATCTTGACACCGGGGAGCTGTTTTTT. Protein product: CASSQDLDTGELFF.

This CDR3 reads CASARREKETQYF. The CDR3 DNA reads TGTGCCAGCGCCCGAAGGGAAAAGGAGACCCAGTACTTC. The chain is built from TRBV9 and TRBJ2-5; no clear D gene. V shed 7 bases and J shed 5 bases, with 15 bases lying between them. The CDR3 covers 13 residues. Germline lookup yields CDR1 SGDLS and CDR2 YYNGEE.